This TCR beta chain was obtained from a study of blood T cell repertoires in COVID-19. Study overall: The study drew acute and convalescent COVID-19 samples from the United States, Italy and Spain.

Clones were read by immunoSEQ multiplex PCR, and TCRdb kept only the in-frame ones, dropping some. The sample contains 130,000 or so clones, just over 85% of which appear only once. This clone was seen only a few times. This CDR3 is built from 17 residues. Germline V gene data show CDR1 as MNHEY and CDR2 as SVGEGT. Trimming pared 5 bases from V and 1 base from J, leaving 18 bases between. The gene calls are TRBV6-2 or TRBV6-3 and TRBJ1-5; no clear D gene. The clonotype comes from a woman aged 55-75 years with acute or convalescent COVID-19. The sequenced material came from peripheral blood. The CDR3 is CASSPHIGSGSNQPQHF. CDR3 in DNA: TGTGCCAGCAGTCCCCACATAGGGTCGGGGAGCAATCAGCCCCAGCATTTT.